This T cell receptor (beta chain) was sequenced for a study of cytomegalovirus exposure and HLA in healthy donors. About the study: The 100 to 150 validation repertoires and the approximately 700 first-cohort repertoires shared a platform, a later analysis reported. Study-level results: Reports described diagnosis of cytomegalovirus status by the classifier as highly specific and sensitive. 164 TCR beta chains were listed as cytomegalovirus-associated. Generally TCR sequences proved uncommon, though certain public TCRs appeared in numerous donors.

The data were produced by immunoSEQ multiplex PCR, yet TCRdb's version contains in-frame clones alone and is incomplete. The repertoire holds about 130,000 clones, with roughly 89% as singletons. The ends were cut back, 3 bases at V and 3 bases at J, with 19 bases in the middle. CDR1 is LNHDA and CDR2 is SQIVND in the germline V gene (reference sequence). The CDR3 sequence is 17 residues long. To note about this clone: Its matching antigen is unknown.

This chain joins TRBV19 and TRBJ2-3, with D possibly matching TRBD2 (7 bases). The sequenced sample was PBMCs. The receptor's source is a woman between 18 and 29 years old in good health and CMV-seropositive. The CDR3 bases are TGTGCCAGTAGTATGGGGGGGCGAGCGATTGTGACAGATACGCAGTATTTT. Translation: CASSMGGRAIVTDTQYF. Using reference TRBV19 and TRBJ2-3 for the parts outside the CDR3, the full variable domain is DGGITQSPKYLFRKEGQNVTLSCEQNLNHDAMYWYRQDPGQGLRLIYYSQIVNDFQKGDIAEGYSVSREKKESFPLTVTSAQKNPTAFYLCASSMGGRAIVTDTQYFGPGTRLTVL.